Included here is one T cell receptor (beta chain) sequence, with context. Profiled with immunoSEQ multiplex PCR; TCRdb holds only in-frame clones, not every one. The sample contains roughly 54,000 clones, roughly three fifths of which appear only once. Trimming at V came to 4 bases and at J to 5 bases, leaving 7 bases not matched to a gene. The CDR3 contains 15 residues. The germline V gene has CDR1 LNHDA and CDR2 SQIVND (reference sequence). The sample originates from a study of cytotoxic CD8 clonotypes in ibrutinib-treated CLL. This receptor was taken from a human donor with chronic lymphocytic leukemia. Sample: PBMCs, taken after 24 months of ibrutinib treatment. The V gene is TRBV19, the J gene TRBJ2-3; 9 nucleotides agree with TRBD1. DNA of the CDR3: TGTGCCAGTAGTAAGGACAGGGGAGTGGAAGATACGCAGTATTTT. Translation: CASSKDRGVEDTQYF.